These 6 T cell receptor beta chains originate from one sample sequenced in a study of cytomegalovirus exposure and HLA in healthy donors. PCR amplification relied on 60 Vbeta primers (plus 13 Jbeta primers). The method was immunoSEQ multiplex PCR; TCRdb's version includes in-frame clones alone and lacks a portion of them. The sample holds around 100,000 clones, 75% to 80% seen once. The sequenced sample consisted of PBMCs. Receptor source: a man aged 55 to 70 in good health and CMV-seropositive.

This clone was seen once. V usage is TRBV18 and J usage is TRBJ1-1; TRBD1 might be the D (5 bases). V was cut by 5 bases and J by 4 bases, with 14 bases left in between. The CDR3 is made up of 14 amino acids. Germline V lookup: CDR1 KGHSH, CDR2 LQKENI. The CDR3 reads CASSLGSGGTEAFF. DNA of the CDR3: TGTGCCAGCTCATTGGGCAGCGGGGGCACTGAAGCTTTCTTT.

The chain uses TRBV5-6 and TRBJ1-2; no clear D. V was trimmed by 4 bases and J by 7 bases, leaving 23 bases between them. Looked up from germline, CDR1 is SGHDT and CDR2 is YYEEEE. The CDR3 has 16 residues. The CDR3 region has the DNA TGTGCCAGCAGCCTGAGCGGGGAGGGAGGTGCGATTGGCTACACCTTC. Translated, it gives CASSLSGEGGAIGYTF.

The chain joins TRBV4-1 to TRBJ1-1; tentative D call: TRBD1 (6 bases). V gave up 3 bases and J gave up 4 bases, with 12 bases separating them. CDR1 MGHRA and CDR2 YSYEKL come from the germline V gene. This CDR3 contains 14 residues. In nucleotides, the CDR3 is TGCGCCAGCAGCCAGGTGCAGGGGACCACTGAAGCTTTCTTT. This translates into CASSQVQGTTEAFF.

This sequence joins TRBV28 and TRBJ1-1; the D is unclear. Germline V gene lookup returns CDR1 MDHEN and CDR2 SYDVKM. Trimming pared 6 bases from V and 8 bases from J, leaving 16 bases between. The length of the CDR3 is 13 residues. The CDR3 loop is CASRIRRSHEAFF. Written as DNA, the CDR3 is TGTGCCAGCAGGATCAGAAGGAGTCACGAAGCTTTCTTT.

The rearrangement joins TRBV10-1 to TRBJ2-5; maybe TRBD1 (7 bases). The assigned J gene may be wrong: the sequence end matches TRBJ2-7 better. Germline V gene lookup returns CDR1 WNHNN and CDR2 SYGVQD (reference sequence). This CDR3 has 15 residues. The CDR3 loop reads CASSPGGGGLYEQYF. Written as DNA, the CDR3 is TGCGCCAGCAGTCCCGGAGGAGGGGGCCTCTACGAGCAGTACTTC.

The CDR3 sequence is CASSGTSRQETQYF. The CDR3 nucleotides are TGTGCCAGCAGCGGGACTAGCAGGCAAGAGACCCAGTACTTC. The chain links TRBV2 to TRBJ2-5; 9 bases map to TRBD2. The CDR3 extends over 14 amino acids. V lost 6 bases and J lost 2; bases outside the gene matches: 4. Germline loops: CDR1 SNHLY, CDR2 FYNNEI.